Presented here are 16 T cell receptor beta chains from one specimen sequenced in a study of blood T cell repertoires in COVID-19. Sequencing was performed with immunoSEQ multiplex PCR; in TCRdb, only in-frame clones are kept and a portion is missing. Among around 100,000 clones listed, around nine tenths were seen once. The sequenced sample was peripheral blood. The receptor set was obtained from a man aged 45-60 years with acute or convalescent COVID-19.

The chain links TRBV10-3 to TRBJ1-1, with D hard to call. The CDR3 contains 13 residues. The V gene lost 7 bases and the J gene lost 8 bases, with 17 bases spanning the gap. CDR1 is ENHRY, CDR2 SYGVKD, per germline. The CDR3 loop reads CAITSETLLEAFF. CDR3 DNA sequence: TGTGCCATCACATCGGAGACTCTCCTCGAAGCTTTCTTT.

The chain links TRBV11-2 to TRBJ1-2; D call uncertain. Germline lookup yields CDR1 SGHAT and CDR2 FQNNGV. The CDR3 is 12 amino acids. With 5 bases removed from V and 5 bases from J, the gap between germline ends came to 9 bases. The CDR3 loop reads CASSPQYYGYTF. The CDR3 bases are TGTGCCAGCAGCCCGCAGTATTATGGCTACACCTTC.

The genes are TRBV29-1 and TRBJ2-3; 10 bases agree with TRBD1. Germline CDR1 and CDR2: SQVTM and ANQGSEA. V shed 5 bases and J 3 bases; nucleotides not matched to a gene: 8. CDR3 length: 15 residues. The CDR3 nucleotides read TGCAGCGTTTCGAACCCGGGACAGGGGACAGATACGCAGTATTTT. Translated: CSVSNPGQGTDTQYF.

This clone has only one observation. This rearrangement joins TRBV27 to TRBJ2-1; 9 nucleotides align to TRBD1. J was trimmed by 9 bases and V by 2 bases; bases with no gene match: 8. CDR3 size: 15 residues. CDR1 and CDR2 from the germline V gene are MNHEY and SMNVEV (reference sequence). The CDR3, as DNA: TGTGCCAGCAGTTTAAGGGGACAGGGTTCCGGTGAGCAGTTCTTC. Its translation is CASSLRGQGSGEQFF.

V is TRBV21-1 and J is TRBJ2-1; the D call of TRBD1 is as the table states it, not checked on the DNA. TRBV21-1 is annotated as a pseudogene. The CDR3 sequence is 19 residues long. Here the CDR3 DNA reads TGTGCCAGCAGCAAAGACAAGGACAGACCCGCTCCGATTTACAATGAGCAGTTCTTC. It is translated as CASSKDKDRPAPIYNEQFF.

The V and J genes are TRBV21-1 and TRBJ2-2; the table's D gene call, TRBD1, was not cross checked with the DNA. TRBV21-1 is described as a pseudogene. This CDR3 has 15 amino acids. This chain's CDR3 is CASSSCEGDTGELFF. CDR3 DNA sequence: TGTGCCAGCAGCTCATGTGAGGGGGACACCGGGGAGCTGTTTTTT.

This clone was seen a few times. This chain joins TRBV19 and TRBJ1-6; D unresolved. V lost 2 bases, J lost 6 bases, and 5 bases lay in between. Looked up from germline, CDR1 is LNHDA and CDR2 is SQIVND (reference sequence). The CDR3 contains 13 residues. CDR3: CASSISRNSPLHF. In nucleotides, the CDR3 is TGTGCCAGTAGTATATCCCGTAATTCACCCCTCCACTTT.

To note about this clone: The junction and the germline gene differ at one end; a read error may be behind it. The chain carries TRBV3-1 (or the pseudogene TRBV3-2) and TRBJ1-2; TRBD1 agrees at 8 bases. CDR3 length equals 13 residues. Germline V gene sequence: CDR1 LGHDT, CDR2 YNNKEL (reference sequence). In nucleotides, the CDR3 is TGTGCCAGCAGCCCCCTCGACAGGGGCCCTAGCGCCTTC. Encoded protein: CASSPLDRGPSAF.

The chain recombines TRBV5-1 with TRBJ2-4; 9 bases match TRBD1. The length of the CDR3 is 17 residues. Germline V gene lookup returns CDR1 SGHRS and CDR2 YFSETQ. V lost 0 bases, J lost 8 bases, and 12 bases stayed unmatched. CDR3 amino acids: CASSLGVLQGAGDIQYF. CDR3 DNA sequence: TGCGCCAGCAGCTTGGGGGTCTTACAGGGGGCCGGAGACATTCAGTACTTC.

The chain links TRBV12-3 or TRBV12-4 to TRBJ2-1, with D tentatively TRBD2 (7 bases). The CDR3 runs 13 residues. The germline V and J ends were trimmed by 5 bases and 8 bases, with 13 bases remaining between them. CDR3 amino acids: CASSPGGSDEQFF. CDR3 coding DNA: TGTGCCAGCAGTCCGGGGGGCTCTGATGAGCAGTTCTTC.

This rearrangement joins TRBV10-3 to TRBJ1-2, with a weak D call TRBD1 (6 bases). Germline-derived CDR1 and CDR2 are ENHRY and SYGVKD. The length of the CDR3 is 13 residues. Trimming took 5 bases from V and 5 from J, leaving 12 bases between them. CDR3 amino acids: CAISTGREYGYTF. The CDR3 DNA sequence: TGTGCCATCAGTACAGGGAGGGAATATGGCTACACCTTC.

The rearrangement joins TRBV4-3 to TRBJ2-3; possibly TRBD2 for D (5 bases). The CDR3 loop spans 13 amino acids. Trimming took off 3 bases at V and 4 bases at J, with 8 bases between the two ends. CDR1 LGHNA and CDR2 YSLEER come from the germline V gene. CDR3 amino acids: CASSHFSADTQYF. The DNA for the CDR3 is TGCGCCAGCAGCCATTTTAGCGCAGATACGCAGTATTTT.

V is TRBV18 and J is TRBJ1-1, with 8 bases fitting TRBD1. V trimming: 4 bases; J trimming: 0 bases; junction bases outside the gene matches: 1. The CDR3 totals 14 residues. Germline CDR1 and CDR2: KGHSH and LQKENI. This CDR3 reads CASSRQGMNTEAFF. CDR3 nucleotide sequence: TGTGCCAGCTCACGACAGGGGATGAACACTGAAGCTTTCTTT. Full variable domain (outside the CDR3, taken from reference TRBV18 and TRBJ1-1): NAGVMQNPRHLVRRRGQEARLRCSPMKGHSHVYWYRQLPEEGLKFMVYLQKENIIDESGMPKERFSAEFPKEGPSILRIQQVVRGDSAAYFCASSRQGMNTEAFFGQGTRLTVV.

This chain uses TRBV27 with TRBJ2-2; 11 bases agree with TRBD2. J was trimmed by 4 bases and V by 1 base; bases with no gene match: 2. Germline V CDR1 and CDR2: MNHEY, SMNVEV (reference sequence). The CDR3 is 16 amino acids. The CDR3 spells CASSLWLAGGTGELFF. The CDR3 DNA reads TGTGCCAGCAGTTTATGGCTAGCGGGGGGCACCGGGGAGCTGTTTTTT.

This chain uses TRBV6-6 with TRBJ2-1; 10 nucleotides match TRBD2. With V trimmed by 3 bases and J by 9 bases, 5 bases remained unmatched. Germline assignment: CDR1 MNHNY and CDR2 SVGAGI (reference sequence). The CDR3 totals 14 residues. The CDR3 spells CASSYWVAGGEQFF. The CDR3 DNA follows: TGTGCCAGCAGTTATTGGGTAGCGGGAGGTGAGCAGTTCTTC.

This chain connects TRBV4-1 to TRBJ2-1, with 9 positions matching TRBD2. CDR3 size: 18 residues. J lost 9 bases, V lost 2 bases, and 17 bases had no gene match. CDR1 and CDR2 (germline): MGHRA, YSYEKL. The CDR3 here is CASSQNHGASFSGGEQFF. CDR3 coding DNA: TGCGCCAGCAGCCAAAACCACGGCGCTAGCTTTAGCGGGGGTGAGCAGTTCTTC.